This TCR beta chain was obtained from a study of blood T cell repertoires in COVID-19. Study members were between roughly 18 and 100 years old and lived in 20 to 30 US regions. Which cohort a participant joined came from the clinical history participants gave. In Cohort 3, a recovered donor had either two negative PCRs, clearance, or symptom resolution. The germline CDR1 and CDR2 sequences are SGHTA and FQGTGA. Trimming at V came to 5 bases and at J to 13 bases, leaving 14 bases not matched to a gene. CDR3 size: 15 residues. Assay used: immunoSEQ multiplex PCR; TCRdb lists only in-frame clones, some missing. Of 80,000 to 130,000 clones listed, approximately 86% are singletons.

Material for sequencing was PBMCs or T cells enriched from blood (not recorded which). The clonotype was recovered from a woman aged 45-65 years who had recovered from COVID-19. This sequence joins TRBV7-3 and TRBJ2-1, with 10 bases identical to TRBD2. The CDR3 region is CASSPDLAGVLSQFF. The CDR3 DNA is TGTGCCAGCAGCCCAGACCTAGCGGGAGTACTTTCCCAGTTCTTC.